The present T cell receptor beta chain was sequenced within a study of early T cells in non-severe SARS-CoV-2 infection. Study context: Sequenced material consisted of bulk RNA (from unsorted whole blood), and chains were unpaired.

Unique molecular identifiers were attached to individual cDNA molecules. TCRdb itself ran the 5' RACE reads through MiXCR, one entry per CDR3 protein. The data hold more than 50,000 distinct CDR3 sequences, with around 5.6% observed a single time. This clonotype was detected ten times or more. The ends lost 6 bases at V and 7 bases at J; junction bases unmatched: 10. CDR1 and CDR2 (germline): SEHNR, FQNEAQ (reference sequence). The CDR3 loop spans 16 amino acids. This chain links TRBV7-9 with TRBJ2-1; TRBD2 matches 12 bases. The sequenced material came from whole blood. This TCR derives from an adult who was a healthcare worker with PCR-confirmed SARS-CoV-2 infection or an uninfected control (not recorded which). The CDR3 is CASRDWSSGRGNEQFF. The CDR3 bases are TGTGCCAGCAGGGACTGGTCTAGCGGGAGGGGGAATGAGCAGTTCTTC.